These 13 T cell receptor beta chains were sequenced from one sample in a study of T cell responses to AZD1222 COVID-19 vaccine. Clones were read by immunoSEQ multiplex PCR, and TCRdb kept only the in-frame ones, dropping some. The table lists 95,000 to 100,000 clones, 70% to 90% of them singletons. Sample: peripheral blood, taken 28 days after the second AZD1222 dose. The receptors were sampled from an adult who received the AZD1222 COVID-19 vaccine.

CDR3 bases: TGTGCCAGCAGTCTAGGGGCGGGCTCCTACGAGCAGTACTTC. Its protein is CASSLGAGSYEQYF. The rearrangement links TRBV5-4 to TRBJ2-7, with D possibly called TRBD1 or TRBD2 (5 bases each). The CDR3 length is 14 residues. V shed 5 bases and J shed 0 bases, with 12 bases lying between them. Looked up from germline, CDR1 is SGHNT and CDR2 is YYREEE (reference sequence).

CDR3 coding DNA: TGTGCCAGCAGCCAAGGGGCCCAACAGGGGGCCGGGGAGCTGTTTTTT. Its protein is CASSQGAQQGAGELFF. V gene TRBV4-2 combines with J gene TRBJ2-2, with 8 bases that match TRBD1. V trimming: 1 base; J trimming: 6 bases; junction bases outside the gene matches: 7. Germline-derived CDR1 and CDR2 are LGHNA and YNFKEQ. CDR3 size: 16 residues.

The chain recombines TRBV19 with TRBJ1-1, with D perhaps matching TRBD1 (6 bases). This CDR3 contains 15 residues. V lost 7 bases, J lost 4 bases, and 19 bases lay in between. CDR1 LNHDA and CDR2 SQIVND come from the germline V gene (reference sequence). The CDR3, as DNA: TGTGCCAGTACCTTAGGGGGGGCCCTCATCACTGAAGCTTTCTTT. Its translation: CASTLGGALITEAFF.

CDR3 DNA sequence: TGTGCCAGCAGCCAAGCACAGAGAGGTGAAAGCTCCTACGAGCAGTACTTC. Amino acids: CASSQAQRGESSYEQYF. This chain connects TRBV4-2 to TRBJ2-7; D remains ambiguous. CDR1 and CDR2 from the germline V gene are LGHNA and YNFKEQ. The CDR3 totals 17 residues. V was clipped by 1 base and J by 0 bases, with 16 bases between them.

V gene TRBV18 combines with J gene TRBJ2-7; D ambiguous. The CDR3 consists of 13 residues. V lost 3 bases to trimming and J lost 3 bases, with 9 bases between them. Germline CDR1 and CDR2: KGHSH and LQKENI. The CDR3 region is CASSPGTLYEQYF. CDR3 coding DNA: TGTGCCAGCTCACCGGGCACTCTCTACGAGCAGTACTTC.

The chain combines TRBV19 with TRBJ1-1; 10 bases are a match to TRBD1. This CDR3 is 15 amino acids long. After removal of 0 bases from V and 4 bases from J, the junction contained 2 bases not matched to a gene. The germline V gene has CDR1 LNHDA and CDR2 SQIVND (reference sequence). CDR3 nucleotides: TGTGCCAGTAGTATAGATCGGACAGGGGGCACTGAAGCTTTCTTT. It encodes CASSIDRTGGTEAFF. Full variable domain (missing parts from reference TRBV19 and TRBJ1-1): DGGITQSPKYLFRKEGQNVTLSCEQNLNHDAMYWYRQDPGQGLRLIYYSQIVNDFQKGDIAEGYSVSREKKESFPLTVTSAQKNPTAFYLCASSIDRTGGTEAFFGQGTRLTVV.

The V gene is TRBV11-2, the J gene TRBJ2-7; 9 bases match TRBD1. The J segment lost 5 bases and the V segment lost 5 bases, leaving 7 bases of the junction unmatched. Germline CDR1 and CDR2: SGHAT and FQNNGV. This CDR3 region has 14 residues. CDR3 protein: CASSPGQGWNEQYF. The CDR3, as DNA: TGTGCCAGCAGCCCGGGACAGGGTTGGAACGAGCAGTACTTC.

The V and J genes are TRBV7-8 and TRBJ1-1; TRBD1 is a possible D gene (6 bases). V was shortened by 5 bases and J by 3 bases, with 19 bases between the two germline ends. The CDR3 loop spans 16 amino acids. Per germline, CDR1 SGHVS and CDR2 FQNEAQ. The CDR3 nucleotides read TGTGCCAGCAGCCAGGGGCCCGGACAAGGCGACACTGAAGCTTTCTTT. Amino acid sequence: CASSQGPGQGDTEAFF.

This chain joins TRBV6-5 and TRBJ2-7; D unresolved. This CDR3 comprises 12 residues. V lost 9 bases to trimming and J lost 4 bases, with 13 bases between them. CDR1 is MNHEY, CDR2 SVGAGI, per germline. Written as DNA, the CDR3 is TGTGCCAGTAGCACTGGGGTTTACGAGCAGTACTTC. This codes for CASSTGVYEQYF.

V gene TRBV5-4 combines with J gene TRBJ1-2, with 7 bases matching TRBD1. The junction had 14 bases not matched to a gene; V was cut back by 4 bases and J by 14 bases. The V gene's germline CDR1 is SGHNT and CDR2 YYREEE (reference sequence). The CDR3 runs to 13 residues. Here the CDR3 DNA reads TGTGCCAGCAGCGTTGACAGGGTGGATGTGGGGACCTTC. Translated, it gives CASSVDRVDVGTF.

V is TRBV28 and J is TRBJ1-5; the match to TRBD1 covers 7 bases. V trimming: 2 bases; J trimming: 3 bases; junction bases outside the gene matches: 13. Germline lookup yields CDR1 MDHEN and CDR2 SYDVKM. This CDR3 contains 18 residues. This CDR3 is CASSLNQKDRLYNQPQHF. The CDR3 DNA is TGTGCCAGCAGTTTAAATCAAAAGGACAGGCTTTACAATCAGCCCCAGCATTTT.

The chain employs TRBV9 and TRBJ1-2; D remains unclear. With 3 bases removed from V and 4 bases from J, the gap between germline ends came to 10 bases. The germline CDR1 and CDR2 sequences are SGDLS and YYNGEE. The CDR3 covers 13 residues. For the CDR3, the DNA is TGTGCCAGCAGCGCATCGTCAGCCTATGGCTACACCTTC. This sequence encodes CASSASSAYGYTF. Combining the CDR3 with reference TRBV9 and TRBJ1-2 gives the whole variable domain DSGVTQTPKHLITATGQRVTLRCSPRSGDLSVYWYQQSLDQGLQFLIQYYNGEERAKGNILERFSAQQFPDLHSELNLSSLELGDSALYFCASSASSAYGYTFGSGTRLTVV.

This chain connects TRBV5-1 to TRBJ1-4; 9 bases are shared with TRBD1. The CDR3 has 16 residues. Germline V gene data show CDR1 as SGHRS and CDR2 as YFSETQ. Germline trimming cut 0 bases from V and 5 bases from J; bases unmatched to any gene: 5. Here the CDR3 DNA reads TGCGCCAGCAGCTTGGCCGTCGGACAGGGGAATGAAAAACTGTTTTTT. Translating it yields CASSLAVGQGNEKLFF.